This passage covers 4 T cell receptor beta chains from one sample sequenced in a study of control samples from healthy donors and cancer patients. Data came from immunoSEQ multiplex PCR; TCRdb stores just in-frame clones and leaves some out. The sample comprises about 130,000 clones, about 90% of which are singletons, and 1.5% to 2% rests with the top ten. Sequenced: blood. The receptors here all came from a young man in good health.

In this sample, this clone turned up a few times. V and J are TRBV6-1 and TRBJ1-2; 12 bases line up with TRBD1. This CDR3 region has 16 residues. V lost 1 base, J lost 5 bases, and 5 bases stayed unmatched. CDR1 is MNHNS, CDR2 SASEGT, per germline. CDR3 in DNA: TGTGCCAGCAGTGAAGTCGGGACAGGGGGCTTTTATGGCTACACCTTC. This encodes CASSEVGTGGFYGYTF.

The table lists this clone with a count of one. The rearrangement uses TRBV9 and TRBJ2-2, with 10 bases identical to TRBD1. The trim removed 7 bases at V and 2 bases at J, leaving 8 bases unmatched. The V gene's germline CDR1 is SGDLS and CDR2 YYNGEE. The CDR3 contains 16 residues. This CDR3 is CASDRGLSINTGELFF. The CDR3 DNA reads as TGTGCCAGCGACAGGGGGCTGAGTATCAACACCGGGGAGCTGTTTTTT.

The chain joins TRBV7-8 to TRBJ1-2; perhaps TRBD1 as D (5 bases). Deletions cut 4 bases from V and 8 bases from J, with 14 bases between. The CDR3 covers 13 residues. Germline V gene lookup returns CDR1 SGHVS and CDR2 FQNEAQ. The CDR3 reads CASSSESGGGYTF. The CDR3 DNA reads TGTGCCAGCAGCTCTGAATCCGGGGGAGGCTACACCTTC.

The J gene is TRBJ2-1, the V gene TRBV6-2 or TRBV6-3; D is unresolved. Trimming pared 5 bases from V and 8 bases from J, leaving 10 bases between. Germline V gene lookup returns CDR1 MNHEY and CDR2 SVGEGT. This CDR3 contains 12 residues. Here the CDR3 reads CASSPHQDEQFF. The CDR3 region has the DNA TGTGCCAGCAGTCCCCACCAGGATGAGCAGTTCTTC.